This T cell receptor (beta chain) was captured by sequencing in a study of CD8+ T cells in alopecia areata. The table lists this clone with a few counts. Extraction and reverse transcription of RNA yielded cDNA as the sequencing template. TCRdb's copy holds only in-frame clones and misses some; the assay was immunoSEQ multiplex PCR. The sample has 200,000 to 250,000 clones, less than 80% seen once. The clonotype was recovered from a human donor with alopecia areata. The source was CD4+ T cells sorted from blood, collected at week 0.

CDR3 residues: CSARDRVNSPLHF. In nucleotides, the CDR3 is TGCAGCGCCAGGGACAGAGTTAATTCACCCCTCCACTTT. The chain carries TRBV29-1 and TRBJ1-6; 7 bases agree with TRBD1. Unmatched junction bases numbered 6, after V lost 7 bases and J lost 6 bases. Germline V gene sequence: CDR1 SQVTM, CDR2 ANQGSEA. CDR3 length: 13 amino acids. Complete variable domain (other parts from reference TRBV29-1 and TRBJ1-6): SAVISQKPSRDICQRGTSLTIQCQVDSQVTMMFWYRQQPGQSLTLIATANQGSEATYESGFVIDKFPISRPNLTFSTLTVSNMSPEDSSIYLCSARDRVNSPLHFGNGTRLTVT.